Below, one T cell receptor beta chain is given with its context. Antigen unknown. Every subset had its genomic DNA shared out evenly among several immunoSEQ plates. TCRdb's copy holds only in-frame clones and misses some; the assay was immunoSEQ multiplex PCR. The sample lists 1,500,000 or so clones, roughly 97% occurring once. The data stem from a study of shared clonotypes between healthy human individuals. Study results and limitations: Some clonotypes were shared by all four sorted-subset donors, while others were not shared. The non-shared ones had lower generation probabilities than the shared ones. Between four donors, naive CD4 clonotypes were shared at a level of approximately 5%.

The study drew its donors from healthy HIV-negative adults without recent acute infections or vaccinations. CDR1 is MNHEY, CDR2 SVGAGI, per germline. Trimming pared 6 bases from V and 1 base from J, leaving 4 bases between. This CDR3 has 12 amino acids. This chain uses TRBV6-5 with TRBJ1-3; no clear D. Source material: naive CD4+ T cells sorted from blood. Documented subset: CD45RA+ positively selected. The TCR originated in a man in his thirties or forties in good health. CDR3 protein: CASRESGNTIYF. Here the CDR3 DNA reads TGTGCCAGCAGGGAATCTGGAAACACCATATATTTT.